What follows is one T cell receptor (beta chain) and its context. The record originates from a study of control samples from healthy donors and cancer patients. Sequencing used immunoSEQ multiplex PCR; TCRdb keeps in-frame clones, though not all of them. Here the sample spans about 29,000 clones, nearly 90% being singletons. Germline assignment: CDR1 SGHTA and CDR2 FQGNSA. The length of the CDR3 is 11 residues. V lost 2 bases to trimming and J lost 4 bases, with 1 base between them. The sequenced material came from formalin-fixed, paraffin-embedded tissue. The genes are TRBV7-2 and TRBJ2-3; D is unclear. The receptor comes from a female donor with melanoma. The CDR3 loop reads CASSLPDTQYF. CDR3 coding DNA: TGTGCCAGCAGCTTACCAGATACGCAGTATTTT.